The 15 T cell receptor beta chains given below trace back to one sample, sequenced in a study of cytomegalovirus exposure and HLA in healthy donors. 13 Jbeta primers and 60 Vbeta primers were used for the PCR. Measured with immunoSEQ multiplex PCR; TCRdb has only the in-frame clones, and not every one. The sample carries 90,000 to 100,000 clones, 50% to 80% recorded once. Sequences were obtained from PBMCs. The receptors were gathered from a man aged 25 to 45 in good health and CMV-seronegative.

A few counts support this clone. The genes are TRBV5-4 and TRBJ2-7, with D perhaps matching TRBD1 (5 bases). V was pared by 4 bases and J by 0 bases, with 14 bases between. The length of the CDR3 is 15 residues. Per germline, CDR1 SGHNT and CDR2 YYREEE (reference sequence). In nucleotides, the CDR3 is TGTGCCAGCAGCCCCAATCAGGGTAGCTCCTACGAGCAGTACTTC. It yields the protein CASSPNQGSSYEQYF.

In its sample, this clone was seen a few times. Other DNA sequences in this specimen translate into the identical CDR3. The chain carries TRBV13 and TRBJ2-7; 7 bases fit TRBD2. J gave up 7 bases and V 4 bases, and 1 base lay outside the gene matches. The CDR3 contains 11 residues. Germline V lookup: CDR1 PRHDT, CDR2 FYEKMQ (reference sequence). CDR3: CASSSGGEQYF. CDR3 nucleotide sequence: TGTGCCAGCAGCTCCGGGGGGGAGCAGTACTTC.

The CDR3 reads CASSVQGAFGYTF. CDR3 bases: TGTGCCAGCAGTGTCCAGGGGGCGTTTGGCTACACCTTC. The chain is built from TRBV2 and TRBJ1-2, with 8 nucleotides matching TRBD1. The CDR3 is 13 amino acids. V lost 4 bases to trimming and J lost 7 bases; unmatched junction nucleotides: 5. Germline CDR1 reads SNHLY; CDR2 reads FYNNEI.

The chain carries TRBV7-9 and TRBJ1-3; a weak D match, TRBD1 (6 bases). The CDR3 consists of 15 residues. The germline V gene has CDR1 SEHNR and CDR2 FQNEAQ (reference sequence). The V gene lost 5 bases and the J gene lost 2 bases, with 13 bases spanning the gap. DNA for the CDR3: TGTGCCAGCAGCCCGCTACAGGGACCTGGAAACACCATATATTTT. Amino acids: CASSPLQGPGNTIYF.

This clone was seen only a few times. The V and J genes are TRBV10-3 and TRBJ2-2; 8 bases are shared with TRBD2. CDR3 length: 18 amino acids. CDR1 is ENHRY and CDR2 is SYGVKD in the germline V gene. V lost 10 bases, J lost 5 bases, and 21 bases stayed unmatched. This CDR3 reads CATEKQGTGAGVTGELFF. The CDR3 bases are TGTGCCACCGAAAAACAAGGGACGGGAGCGGGAGTTACCGGGGAGCTGTTTTTT.

The chain's CDR3 is CASSSRQGPQSNTGELFF. The CDR3 nucleotides read TGTGCCAGTAGTAGCCGACAGGGCCCCCAATCGAACACCGGGGAGCTGTTTTTT. The rearrangement uses TRBV19 and TRBJ2-2; 7 nucleotides agree with TRBD1. The germline CDR1 and CDR2 sequences are LNHDA and SQIVND (reference sequence). Unmatched junction bases numbered 11, after V lost 4 bases and J lost 0 bases. This CDR3 spans 18 amino acids.

V usage is TRBV5-1 and J usage is TRBJ2-3, with 8 bases identical to TRBD2. V trimming: 4 bases; J trimming: 2 bases; junction bases outside the gene matches: 9. Germline-derived CDR1 and CDR2 are SGHRS and YFSETQ. The CDR3 runs 16 residues. The CDR3 sequence is CASSPPTSVDTDTQYF. Here the CDR3 DNA reads TGCGCCAGCAGCCCTCCGACTAGCGTGGACACAGATACGCAGTATTTT.

V is TRBV5-1 and J is TRBJ2-1; 11 positions match TRBD2. The germline V gene has CDR1 SGHRS and CDR2 YFSETQ. The ends lost 5 bases at V and 5 bases at J; junction bases unmatched: 6. CDR3 length: 15 amino acids. CDR3 sequence reads: CASRTLAGGDNEQFF. The CDR3 region has the DNA TGCGCCAGCAGAACGCTAGCGGGAGGCGACAATGAGCAGTTCTTC.

The rearrangement uses TRBV30 and TRBJ1-4, with no clear D. Per the germline V gene, CDR1 is GTSNPN and CDR2 is SVGIG (reference sequence). Trimming removed 0 bases from V and 8 bases from J, with 4 bases in between. This CDR3 comprises 11 residues. CDR3 loop: CAWSVQEKLFF. The CDR3 coding sequence is TGTGCCTGGAGTGTACAAGAAAAACTGTTTTTT.

The chain is built from TRBV5-1 and TRBJ2-1; 13 nucleotides agree with TRBD2. The junction had 12 bases not matched to a gene; V was cut back by 2 bases and J by 10 bases. Germline values: CDR1 SGHRS, CDR2 YFSETQ. The CDR3 consists of 17 residues. For the CDR3, the DNA is TGCGCCAGCAGCTTTGGCTCCGGACTAGCGGGAGACTCGGAGCAGTTCTTC. This codes for CASSFGSGLAGDSEQFF.

Regarding this clone: The sample carries other DNA sequences with the same CDR3. The rearrangement links TRBV29-1 to TRBJ2-5, with a tentative D call TRBD1 (6 bases). The J call is uncertain, as TRBJ2-7 better fits the DNA end. The CDR3 runs to 13 residues. The germline V gene encodes CDR1 SQVTM and CDR2 ANQGSEA. The DNA for the CDR3 is TGCAGCGTCGGGCCCAGGGGTGGGTACGAGCAGTACTTC. It is translated as CSVGPRGGYEQYF.

The rearrangement links TRBV7-9 to TRBJ1-3, with TRBD1 matching 9 bases. Germline V gives CDR1 SEHNR, CDR2 FQNEAQ (reference sequence). V dropped 8 bases and J dropped 3; count of bases not matched to a gene: 8. The CDR3 consists of 15 residues. The CDR3 protein is CASVEQGASGNTIYF. In DNA form, the CDR3 reads TGTGCCAGCGTCGAACAGGGGGCCAGTGGAAACACCATATATTTT.

The V gene is TRBV6-5, the J gene TRBJ1-2; D gene uncertain. The V and J ends lost 3 bases and 4 bases respectively, with 15 bases between them. In germline, CDR1 is MNHEY, CDR2 SVGAGI. The CDR3 runs 15 residues. CDR3 in amino acids: CASSYEGMQAYGYTF. The CDR3 DNA follows: TGTGCCAGCAGTTATGAGGGAATGCAGGCCTATGGCTACACCTTC.

V is TRBV7-9 and J is TRBJ1-4; 7 bases match TRBD1. The germline V gene encodes CDR1 SEHNR and CDR2 FQNEAQ (reference sequence). The CDR3 is 15 amino acids. V was clipped by 5 bases and J by 4 bases; unmatched bases: 7. CDR3 nucleotides: TGTGCCAGCAGCCCCTCCGGGACAGATAATGAAAAACTGTTTTTT. The encoded protein is CASSPSGTDNEKLFF.

This clone occurred once. The V and J genes are TRBV2 and TRBJ2-2, with 8 bases matching TRBD2. The germline V gene encodes CDR1 SNHLY and CDR2 FYNNEI. This CDR3 is 15 amino acids long. With V trimmed by 8 bases and J by 8 bases, 13 bases remained unmatched. The CDR3 bases are TGTGCCAGCCCCAGATTGGCCAGCGGGGGTGGGGAGCTGTTTTTT. Translated: CASPRLASGGGELFF.